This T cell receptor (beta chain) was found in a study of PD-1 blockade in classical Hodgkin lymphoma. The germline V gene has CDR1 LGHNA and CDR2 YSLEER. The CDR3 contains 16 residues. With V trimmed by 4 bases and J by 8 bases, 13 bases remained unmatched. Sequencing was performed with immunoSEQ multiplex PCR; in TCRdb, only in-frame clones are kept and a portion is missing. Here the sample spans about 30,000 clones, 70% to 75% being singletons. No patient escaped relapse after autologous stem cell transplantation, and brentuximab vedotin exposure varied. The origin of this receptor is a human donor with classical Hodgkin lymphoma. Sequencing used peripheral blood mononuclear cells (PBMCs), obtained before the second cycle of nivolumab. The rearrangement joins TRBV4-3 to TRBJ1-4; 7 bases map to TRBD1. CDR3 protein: CASSRGSGTELEKLFF. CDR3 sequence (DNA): TGCGCCAGCAGCCGGGGGTCAGGGACAGAGCTCGAAAAACTGTTTTTT.